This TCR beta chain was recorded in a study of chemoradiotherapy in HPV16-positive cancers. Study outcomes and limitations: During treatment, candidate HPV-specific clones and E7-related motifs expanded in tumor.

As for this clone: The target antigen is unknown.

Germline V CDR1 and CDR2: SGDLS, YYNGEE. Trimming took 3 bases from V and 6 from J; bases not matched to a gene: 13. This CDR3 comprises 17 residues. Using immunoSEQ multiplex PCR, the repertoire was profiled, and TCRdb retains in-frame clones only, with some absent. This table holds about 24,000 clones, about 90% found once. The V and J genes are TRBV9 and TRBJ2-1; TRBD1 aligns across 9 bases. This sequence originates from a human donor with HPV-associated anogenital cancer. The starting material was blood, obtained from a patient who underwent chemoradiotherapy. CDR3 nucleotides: TGTGCCAGCAGCGGTCCCGGGACAGGGCGGCACGTCAATGAGCAGTTCTTC. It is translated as CASSGPGTGRHVNEQFF.